The T cell receptor beta chain under discussion was sequenced for a study of Graves' ophthalmopathy and Graves' hyperthyroidism. Study-level results: Among thyroid clonotypes expanded above 0.001 frequency, most also appeared in blood.

RNA transcripts yielded amplified TCR beta CDR3 regions. HTBI primers primed a first-round RT-PCR, and a second-round multiplex PCR followed. TCRdb reanalysed the multiplex PCR reads using MiXCR and keeps one entry per CDR3 protein. The repertoire includes hundreds of thousands of distinct CDR3 sequences, 35% to 45% of them detected once, and more than 2.5% sits in the top ten. As for this clonotype: Its antigen is not identified.

Diagnosis relied on clinical symptoms, serum thyroxine, TRAb, thyroid ultrasound and orbital computed tomography. The sample comprised peripheral blood. The sequence was obtained from an adult man with Graves' ophthalmopathy.

The CDR3 sequence is CASSLWSQYQETQYF. CDR3 DNA: TGTGCCAGCAGTTTATGGAGTCAGTACCAAGAGACCCAGTACTTC. This chain joins TRBV28 and TRBJ2-5, with D uncertain. CDR1 and CDR2 (germline): MDHEN, SYDVKM. The length of the CDR3 is 15 residues. Trimming removed 0 bases at V and 0 bases at J, with 8 bases between.